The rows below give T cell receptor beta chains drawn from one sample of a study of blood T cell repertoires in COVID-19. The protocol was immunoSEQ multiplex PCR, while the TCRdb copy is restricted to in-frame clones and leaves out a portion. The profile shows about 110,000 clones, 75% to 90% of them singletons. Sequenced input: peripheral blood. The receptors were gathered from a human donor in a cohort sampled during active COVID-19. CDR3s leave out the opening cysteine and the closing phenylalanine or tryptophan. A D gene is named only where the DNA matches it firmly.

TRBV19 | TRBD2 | ASSMRQLTYGTSGSWELF
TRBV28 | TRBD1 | ASSPGTGRYEQY
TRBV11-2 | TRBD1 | ASSGQGNTEAF
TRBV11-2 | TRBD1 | ASSQGQVLHTEAF
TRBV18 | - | ASSPTSETQY
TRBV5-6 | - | ASSELDSYEQY
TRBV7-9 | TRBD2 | ASSLGLAGAVTDTQY
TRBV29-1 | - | SVTRGTEAF
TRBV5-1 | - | ASSAGQFTDTQY
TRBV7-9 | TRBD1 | ASSVLTGDGTQY